This T cell receptor (beta chain) was recovered during a study of blood T cell repertoires in COVID-19. Across the study: Material from acute and convalescent COVID-19 was sourced from the United States, Italy and Spain. In each case, the material was cDNA or gDNA derived from T cells, B-cell-depleted T cells, or PBMCs.

This clone was seen more than once but under ten times. Under the authors' procedure: Cell counts per sample came from amplifying reference gene primers. The method was immunoSEQ multiplex PCR; TCRdb's version includes in-frame clones alone and lacks a portion of them. V, J and clone size are those of that table, while D and trimming were read from the DNA. The repertoire holds fewer than 350,000 clones, with roughly 86% as singletons. The receptor was derived from a woman aged 45-59 years who had recovered from COVID-19. Input material: peripheral blood.

For the CDR3, the DNA is TGTGCCAGCAGCTTAGAGGGGTTCAATCAGCCCCAGCATTTT. Translating gives CASSLEGFNQPQHF. The rearrangement joins TRBV7-2 to TRBJ1-5; maybe TRBD1 (5 bases). This CDR3 has 14 amino acids. CDR1 SGHTA and CDR2 FQGNSA come from the germline V gene. Trimming left V 1 base short and J 3 bases short, with 7 bases between.